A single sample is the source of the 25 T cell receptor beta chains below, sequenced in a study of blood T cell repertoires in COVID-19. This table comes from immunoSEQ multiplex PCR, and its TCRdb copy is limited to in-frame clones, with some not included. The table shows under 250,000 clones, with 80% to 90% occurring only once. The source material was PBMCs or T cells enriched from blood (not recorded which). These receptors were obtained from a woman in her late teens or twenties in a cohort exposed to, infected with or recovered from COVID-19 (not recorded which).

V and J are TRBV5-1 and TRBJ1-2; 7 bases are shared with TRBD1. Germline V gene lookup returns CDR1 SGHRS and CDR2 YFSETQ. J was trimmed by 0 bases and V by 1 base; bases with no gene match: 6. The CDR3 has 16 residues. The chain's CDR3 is CASSLNRGSANYGYTF. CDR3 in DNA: TGCGCCAGCAGCTTGAACAGGGGCTCAGCTAACTATGGCTACACCTTC.

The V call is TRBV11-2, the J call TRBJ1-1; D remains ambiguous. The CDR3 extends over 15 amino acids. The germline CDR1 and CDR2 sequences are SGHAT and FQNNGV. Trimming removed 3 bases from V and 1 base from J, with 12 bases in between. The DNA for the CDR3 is TGTGCCAGCAGCTTGAGGGAAAGCGGGAACACTGAAGCTTTCTTT. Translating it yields CASSLRESGNTEAFF.

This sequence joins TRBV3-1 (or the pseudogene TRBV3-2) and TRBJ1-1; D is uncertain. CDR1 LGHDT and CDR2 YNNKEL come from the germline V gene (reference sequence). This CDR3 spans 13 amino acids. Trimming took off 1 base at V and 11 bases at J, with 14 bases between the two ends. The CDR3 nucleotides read TGTGCCAGCAGCCAAGGAGGGAAGGTCGGGGCTTTCTTT. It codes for CASSQGGKVGAFF.

This chain's CDR3 is CASTTQVTQYF. The CDR3 DNA is TGTGCCAGCACTACCCAAGTTACGCAGTATTTT. The chain links TRBV6-5 to TRBJ2-3; D is unclear. The CDR3 length is 11 residues. CDR1 is MNHEY and CDR2 is SVGAGI in the germline V gene. Trimming cost V 7 bases and J 8 bases, with 10 bases left between them.

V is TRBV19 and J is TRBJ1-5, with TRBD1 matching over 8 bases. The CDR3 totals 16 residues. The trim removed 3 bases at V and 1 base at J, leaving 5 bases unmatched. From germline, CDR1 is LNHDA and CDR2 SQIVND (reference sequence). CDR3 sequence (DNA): TGTGCCAGTAGTATTTTTGACAGGGGAAGCAATCAGCCCCAGCATTTT. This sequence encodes CASSIFDRGSNQPQHF.

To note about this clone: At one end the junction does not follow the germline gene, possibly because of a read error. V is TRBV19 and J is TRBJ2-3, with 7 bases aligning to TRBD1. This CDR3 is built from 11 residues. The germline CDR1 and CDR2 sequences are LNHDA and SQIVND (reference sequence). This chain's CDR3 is CASATGTPQYF. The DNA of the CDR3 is TGTGCCAGTGCGACAGGGACCCCGCAATATTTT.

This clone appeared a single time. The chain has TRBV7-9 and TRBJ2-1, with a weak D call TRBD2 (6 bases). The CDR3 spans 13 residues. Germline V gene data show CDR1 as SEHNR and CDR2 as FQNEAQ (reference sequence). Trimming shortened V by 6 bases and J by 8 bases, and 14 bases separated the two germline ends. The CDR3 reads CASRKTSIYEQFF. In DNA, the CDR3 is TGTGCCAGCAGAAAGACTAGTATTTATGAGCAGTTCTTC.

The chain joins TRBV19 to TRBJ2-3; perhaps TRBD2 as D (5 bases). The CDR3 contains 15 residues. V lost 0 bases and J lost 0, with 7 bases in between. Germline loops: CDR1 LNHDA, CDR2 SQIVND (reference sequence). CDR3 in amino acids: CASSIERGSTDTQYF. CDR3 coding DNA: TGTGCCAGTAGTATAGAACGAGGGAGCACAGATACGCAGTATTTT.

In DNA, the CDR3 is TGTGCCACCAGCAGAGATAGTACAGGGGACGATAGCAATCAGCCCCAGCATTTT. Its translation is CATSRDSTGDDSNQPQHF. The chain links TRBV15 to TRBJ1-5; 7 nucleotides agree with TRBD1. This CDR3 is 18 amino acids long. Germline loops: CDR1 LNHNV, CDR2 YYDKDF (reference sequence). V was pared by 0 bases and J by 0 bases, with 8 bases of the junction left unmatched. Full variable domain (rest looked up from reference TRBV15 and TRBJ1-5): DAMVIQNPRYQVTQFGKPVTLSCSQTLNHNVMYWYQQKSSQAPKLLFHYYDKDFNNEADTPDNFQSRRPNTSFCFLDIRSPGLGDTAMYLCATSRDSTGDDSNQPQHFGDGTRLSIL.

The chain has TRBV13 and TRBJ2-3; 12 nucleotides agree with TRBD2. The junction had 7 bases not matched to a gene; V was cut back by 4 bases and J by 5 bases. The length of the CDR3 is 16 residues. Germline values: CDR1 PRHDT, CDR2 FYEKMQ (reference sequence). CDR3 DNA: TGTGCCAGCAGCTCCCTAGCGGGGGGGCCTGGAGATACGCAGTATTTT. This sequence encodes CASSSLAGGPGDTQYF.

The CDR3 loop is CASKGEGNYNEQFF. The CDR3 DNA follows: TGTGCCAGCAAGGGAGAGGGAAATTACAATGAGCAGTTCTTC. The genes are TRBV2 and TRBJ2-1, with a possible D match to TRBD2 (5 bases). The CDR3 has 14 amino acids. Germline V CDR1 and CDR2: SNHLY, FYNNEI. Trimming removed 7 bases from V and 4 bases from J, with 14 bases in between.

This CDR3 is CASSAYQDTEAFF. CDR3 coding DNA: TGTGCCAGCAGCGCCTATCAGGACACTGAAGCTTTCTTT. The rearrangement links TRBV7-9 to TRBJ1-1; no clear D. Trimming removed 5 bases at V and 3 bases at J, with 10 bases between. There are 13 residues in the CDR3. Germline V gene data show CDR1 as SEHNR and CDR2 as FQNEAQ (reference sequence).

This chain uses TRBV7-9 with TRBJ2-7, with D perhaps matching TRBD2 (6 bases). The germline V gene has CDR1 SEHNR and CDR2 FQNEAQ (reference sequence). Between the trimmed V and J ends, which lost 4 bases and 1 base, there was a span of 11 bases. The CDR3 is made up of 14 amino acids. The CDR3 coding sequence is TGTGCCAGCAGCTCGGAGAGCGGGTCCTACGAGCAGTACTTC. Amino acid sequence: CASSSESGSYEQYF.

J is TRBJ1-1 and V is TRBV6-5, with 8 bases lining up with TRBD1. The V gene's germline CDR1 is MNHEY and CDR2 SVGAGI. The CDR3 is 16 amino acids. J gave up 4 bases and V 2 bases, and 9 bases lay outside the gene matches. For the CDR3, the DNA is TGTGCCAGCAGTTACACAGGACAGGGAGAGGGCACTGAAGCTTTCTTT. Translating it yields CASSYTGQGEGTEAFF.

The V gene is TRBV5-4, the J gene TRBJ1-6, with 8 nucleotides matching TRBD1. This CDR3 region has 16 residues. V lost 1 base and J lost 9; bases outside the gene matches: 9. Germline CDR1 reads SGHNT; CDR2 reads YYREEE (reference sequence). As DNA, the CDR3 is TGTGCCAGCAGCTTGTATAGCGACAGGGGATTTTCACCCCTCCACTTT. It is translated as CASSLYSDRGFSPLHF.

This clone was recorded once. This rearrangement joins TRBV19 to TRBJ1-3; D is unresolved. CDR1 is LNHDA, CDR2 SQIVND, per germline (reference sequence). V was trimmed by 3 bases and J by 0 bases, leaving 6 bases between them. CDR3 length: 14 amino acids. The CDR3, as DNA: TGTGCCAGTAGTATTAGTCTCTCTGGAAACACCATATATTTT. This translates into CASSISLSGNTIYF.

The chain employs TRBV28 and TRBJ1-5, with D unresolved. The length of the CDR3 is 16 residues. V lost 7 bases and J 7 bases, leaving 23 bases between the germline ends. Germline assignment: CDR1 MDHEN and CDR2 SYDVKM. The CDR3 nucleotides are TGTGCCAGCACCCCCGGCGTAGCCCGGATGACCCAGCCCCAGCATTTT. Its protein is CASTPGVARMTQPQHF. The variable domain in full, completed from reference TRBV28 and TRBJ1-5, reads DVKVTQSSRYLVKRTGEKVFLECVQDMDHENMFWYRQDPGLGLRLIYFSYDVKMKEKGDIPEGYSVSREKKERFSLILESASTNQTSMYLCASTPGVARMTQPQHFGDGTRLSIL.

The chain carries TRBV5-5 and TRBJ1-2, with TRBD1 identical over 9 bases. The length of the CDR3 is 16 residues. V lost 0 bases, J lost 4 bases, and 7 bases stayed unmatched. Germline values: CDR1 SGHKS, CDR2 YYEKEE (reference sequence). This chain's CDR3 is CASSLDRTGAPYGYTF. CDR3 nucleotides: TGTGCCAGCAGCTTGGATCGGACAGGGGCTCCCTATGGCTACACCTTC.

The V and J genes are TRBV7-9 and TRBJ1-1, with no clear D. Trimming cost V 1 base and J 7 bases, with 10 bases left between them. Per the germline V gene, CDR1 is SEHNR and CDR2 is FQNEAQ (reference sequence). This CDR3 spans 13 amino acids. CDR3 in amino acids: CASSLGGSREAFF. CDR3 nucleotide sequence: TGTGCCAGCAGCTTAGGAGGGTCCCGTGAAGCTTTCTTT.

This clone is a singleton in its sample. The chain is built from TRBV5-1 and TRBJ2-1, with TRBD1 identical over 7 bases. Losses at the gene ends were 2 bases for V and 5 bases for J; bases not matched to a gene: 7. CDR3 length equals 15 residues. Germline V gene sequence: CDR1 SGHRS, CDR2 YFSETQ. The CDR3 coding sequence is TGCGCCAGCAGCTTTACAGGGGTTCAGGACAATGAGCAGTTCTTC. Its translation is CASSFTGVQDNEQFF.

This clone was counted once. CDR3 nucleotide sequence: TGTGCCAGCAGACCGACAGGGGTAAGTTCACCCCTCCACTTT. Encoded protein: CASRPTGVSSPLHF. The chain combines TRBV27 with TRBJ1-6; TRBD1 aligns across 8 bases. Germline CDR1 reads MNHEY; CDR2 reads SMNVEV (reference sequence). The CDR3 totals 14 residues. V shed 6 bases and J 9 bases; nucleotides not matched to a gene: 7.

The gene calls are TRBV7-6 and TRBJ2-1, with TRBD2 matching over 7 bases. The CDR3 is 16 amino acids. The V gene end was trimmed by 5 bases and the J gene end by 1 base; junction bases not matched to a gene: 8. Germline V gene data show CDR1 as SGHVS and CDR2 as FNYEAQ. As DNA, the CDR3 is TGTGCCAGCAGCAGCTCGGGCGGGAGTTCCTACAATGAGCAGTTCTTC. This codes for CASSSSGGSSYNEQFF.

The CDR3 DNA sequence: TGTGCCAGCAGCTTAGACAGGGGGTCAGGAGAGCAGTACTTC. The encoded protein is CASSLDRGSGEQYF. This chain joins TRBV7-8 and TRBJ2-7, with 8 bases matching TRBD1. Trimming took 1 base from V and 7 from J; bases not matched to a gene: 6. This CDR3 has 14 residues. Germline V gene sequence: CDR1 SGHVS, CDR2 FQNEAQ.

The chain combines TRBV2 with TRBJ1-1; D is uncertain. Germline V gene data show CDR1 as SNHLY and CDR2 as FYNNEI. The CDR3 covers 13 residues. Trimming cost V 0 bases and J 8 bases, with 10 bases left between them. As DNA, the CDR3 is TGTGCCAGCAGTGAAGCGCCACACGTAGAAGCTTTCTTT. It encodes CASSEAPHVEAFF.

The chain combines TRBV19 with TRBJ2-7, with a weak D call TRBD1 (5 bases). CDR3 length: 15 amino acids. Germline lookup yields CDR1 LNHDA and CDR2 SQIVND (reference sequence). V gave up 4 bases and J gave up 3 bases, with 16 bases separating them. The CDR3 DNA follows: TGTGCCAGTAGTAACAGCCAGGGTATGGACTACGAGCAGTACTTC. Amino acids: CASSNSQGMDYEQYF.